This TCR beta chain was documented in a study of control samples from healthy donors and cancer patients. Comments on this clone: The same CDR3 can be traced to other DNA sequences in this sample.

Profiled with immunoSEQ multiplex PCR; TCRdb holds only in-frame clones, not every one. The sample shows 250,000 to 300,000 clones, over 70% of them seen only once. The germline CDR1 and CDR2 sequences are MDHEN and SYDVKM. CDR3 length: 12 amino acids. Trimming stripped 2 bases from V and 3 bases from J, with 5 bases between. The clonotype comes from a woman in her sixties with lung cancer. V gene TRBV28 combines with J gene TRBJ2-7, with D unclear. Material: PBMCs. CDR3 DNA: TGTGCCAGCAGTTTAGGCAGCTACGAGCAGTACTTC. Translation: CASSLGSYEQYF.